This T cell receptor beta chain was found in a study of T cells in Graves' hyperthyroidism and ophthalmopathy. Notes on the study in general: Most thyroid clonotypes expanded above 0.001 were also detected in blood.

RNA transcripts yielded amplified TCR beta CDR3 regions. The study used the HTBI primer set for a first-round RT-PCR of the TCR CDR3. Using its own MiXCR run on the multiplex PCR reads, TCRdb lists one record per CDR3 protein. The sample records about 300,000 distinct CDR3 sequences, about 19% being singletons. This clonotype was counted between two and nine times. Its target is unknown. Enrolled ophthalmopathy patients presented with a Clinical Activity Score of at least 3, a NOSPECS grade of at least 4, and disease duration under 3 months. Exclusion criteria comprised uncontrolled infection, other autoimmune disease, pregnancy or lactation. The receptor was derived from a man aged 50-60 years with Graves' ophthalmopathy. The sample comprised blood.

CDR3 sequence reads: CSVDQGQGNTEAFF. Here the CDR3 DNA reads TGCAGCGTTGACCAAGGACAGGGGAACACTGAAGCTTTCTTT. The chain couples TRBV29-1 to TRBJ1-1, with 8 nucleotides matching TRBD1. From germline, CDR1 is SQVTM and CDR2 ANQGSEA. The CDR3 is made up of 14 amino acids. The V gene end was trimmed by 3 bases and the J gene end by 1 base; junction bases not matched to a gene: 4.